A single sample gave rise to the 17 T cell receptor beta chains below, sequenced in a study of shared clonotypes between healthy human individuals. Sequencing used immunoSEQ multiplex PCR; TCRdb keeps in-frame clones, though not all of them. This sample has over a million clones, with roughly 96% found just once. Sequencing was done on a sample of naive CD4+ T cells sorted from blood. Subset noted: CD45RA+ positively selected. These receptors were obtained from a young man in good health.

The chain has TRBV6-6 and TRBJ1-2; weak D call: TRBD1 (5 bases). Between the trimmed V and J ends, which lost 6 bases and 4 bases, there was a span of 21 bases. Germline values: CDR1 MNHNY, CDR2 SVGAGI (reference sequence). CDR3 length equals 16 residues. The CDR3 nucleotides read TGTGCCAGCAGCCGAATCGGGGCAGAGGGTCCCTATGGCTACACCTTC. Translated, it gives CASSRIGAEGPYGYTF.

CDR3 in DNA: TGCGCCAGCAGTGACAGGGTTGACTATGGCTACACCTTC. The encoded protein is CASSDRVDYGYTF. V gene TRBV10-1 combines with J gene TRBJ1-2; D possibly corresponds to TRBD1 (5 bases). Germline CDR1 and CDR2: WNHNN and SYGVQD (reference sequence). The V end lost 3 bases, the J end lost 3 bases, and 8 bases lay between the germline ends. The CDR3 covers 13 residues.

This chain uses TRBV6-4 with TRBJ2-6, with TRBD2 identical over 9 bases. The CDR3 runs to 18 residues. In germline, CDR1 is MRHNA, CDR2 SNTAGT. The ends lost 0 bases at V and 0 bases at J; junction bases unmatched: 3. In nucleotides, the CDR3 is TGTGCCAGCAGTGACTCGACTAGCGGCCTCTCTGGGGCCAACGTCCTGACTTTC. Encoded protein: CASSDSTSGLSGANVLTF.

The CDR3 DNA reads as TGTGCCAGCAGTGTGGGACAGCTCTATGGCTACACCTTC. The encoded protein is CASSVGQLYGYTF. The chain recombines TRBV6-1 with TRBJ1-2, with 7 positions matching TRBD1. With V trimmed by 4 bases and J by 4 bases, 3 bases remained unmatched. Germline lookup yields CDR1 MNHNS and CDR2 SASEGT. The CDR3 runs 13 residues.

This clone was counted once. The genes are TRBV18 and TRBJ2-5, with 10 bases aligning to TRBD1. The CDR3 spans 16 residues. V lost 3 bases and J lost 1; bases outside the gene matches: 5. CDR1 and CDR2 from the germline V gene are KGHSH and LQKENI. The CDR3 DNA sequence: TGTGCCAGCTCACCCGCGGGGACAGGGGCCCAAGAGACCCAGTACTTC. Amino acid sequence: CASSPAGTGAQETQYF.

The chain couples TRBV11-2 to TRBJ2-3; either TRBD1 or TRBD2 may fit D (5 bases each). Germline V CDR1 and CDR2: SGHAT, FQNNGV. With 3 bases removed from V and 1 base from J, the gap between germline ends came to 14 bases. The CDR3 sequence is 16 residues long. The CDR3 here is CASSFGTQLRTDTQYF. For the CDR3, the DNA is TGTGCCAGCAGCTTCGGGACCCAACTCCGCACAGATACGCAGTATTTT.

For this clone: The DNA is omitted, as the CDR3 cannot be located on it reliably, and the CDR3 follows TCRdb's listing. The chain links TRBV12-2 to TRBJ2-7; the table's D call TRBD1 went unverified against the DNA. TRBV12-2 is termed a pseudogene. The length of the CDR3 is 16 amino acids, counting both ends. The CDR3 spells CASRLVFGTGTYEQYF.

The V gene is TRBV5-5, the J gene TRBJ2-7; TRBD1 matches at 7 bases. V lost 3 bases and J lost 6; bases outside the gene matches: 9. Germline V lookup: CDR1 SGHKS, CDR2 YYEKEE (reference sequence). The CDR3 has 14 residues. The CDR3 DNA follows: TGTGCCAGCAGCTCGACAGGGACGTCCGTCGAGCAGTACTTC. Protein sequence: CASSSTGTSVEQYF.

The chain employs TRBV10-3 and TRBJ2-1; D unresolved. The V end was cut by 5 bases, the J end by 8 bases, with 7 bases between. The CDR3 covers 11 residues. CDR1 ENHRY and CDR2 SYGVKD come from the germline V gene. This chain's CDR3 is CAISPKDEQFF. CDR3 bases: TGTGCCATCAGTCCTAAAGATGAGCAGTTCTTC.

The chain carries TRBV19 and TRBJ1-5; no clear D gene. V dropped 1 base and J dropped 4 bases, with 14 bases sitting between them. The length of the CDR3 is 16 residues. Germline V gives CDR1 LNHDA, CDR2 SQIVND (reference sequence). The CDR3 loop reads CASSIVRVARNQPQHF. CDR3 sequence (DNA): TGTGCCAGTAGTATAGTGAGGGTCGCACGGAATCAGCCCCAGCATTTT.

The V call is TRBV5-6, the J call TRBJ2-2, with 10 bases that match TRBD2. The V gene's germline CDR1 is SGHDT and CDR2 YYEEEE. The V segment lost 2 bases and the J segment 1 base; nucleotides outside the gene matches: 2. This CDR3 is 16 amino acids long. CDR3 region: CASSFVAGGNTGELFF. The DNA of the CDR3 is TGTGCCAGCAGCTTCGTAGCGGGAGGGAACACCGGGGAGCTGTTTTTT.

The chain has TRBV11-2 and TRBJ2-7; perhaps TRBD1 as D (6 bases). The germline V gene encodes CDR1 SGHAT and CDR2 FQNNGV. Trimming cost V 7 bases and J 6 bases, with 10 bases left between them. This CDR3 comprises 11 residues. The CDR3, as DNA: TGTGCCAGCAACGTACAGGGCGAGCAGTACTTC. Its protein product is CASNVQGEQYF. The full variable domain, its missing parts supplied by reference TRBV11-2 and TRBJ2-7, is EAGVAQSPRYKIIEKRQSVAFWCNPISGHATLYWYQQILGQGPKLLIQFQNNGVVDDSQLPKDRFSAERLKGVDSTLKIQPAKLEDSAVYLCASNVQGEQYFGPGTRLTVT.

The chain recombines TRBV6-5 with TRBJ1-2; D not certain. The V end lost 4 bases, the J end lost 8 bases, and 14 bases lay between the germline ends. Germline assignment: CDR1 MNHEY and CDR2 SVGAGI. This CDR3 comprises 13 residues. The CDR3 nucleotides are TGTGCCAGCAGTTCCGGGCTCGTGGGGGGCTACACCTTC. Translating gives CASSSGLVGGYTF.

The chain combines TRBV15 with TRBJ1-5; no clear D gene. Trimming removed 1 base from V and 2 bases from J, with 3 bases in between. There are 13 residues in the CDR3. Germline V gene lookup returns CDR1 LNHNV and CDR2 YYDKDF (reference sequence). CDR3 region: CATSRGGNQPQHF. The DNA of the CDR3 is TGTGCCACCAGCAGAGGCGGCAATCAGCCCCAGCATTTT.

J is TRBJ2-7 and V is TRBV18; no clear D gene. V lost 6 bases and J 3 bases, leaving 15 bases between the germline ends. This CDR3 contains 14 residues. Germline-derived CDR1 and CDR2 are KGHSH and LQKENI. The CDR3 loop reads CASSPGPANYEQYF. DNA of the CDR3: TGTGCCAGCTCGCCCGGGCCCGCGAACTACGAGCAGTACTTC.

The chain has TRBV5-1 and TRBJ2-2, with 10 bases fitting TRBD2. The CDR3 covers 18 residues. Germline trimming cut 4 bases from V and 5 bases from J; bases unmatched to any gene: 14. Germline V gene data show CDR1 as SGHRS and CDR2 as YFSETQ. The CDR3 here is CASSNTGTSDLGTGELFF. The CDR3, as DNA: TGCGCCAGCAGCAACACCGGGACTAGCGACCTCGGGACCGGGGAGCTGTTTTTT.

V is TRBV7-9 and J is TRBJ2-7; TRBD2 is a possible D gene (6 bases). Trimming removed 1 base at V and 2 bases at J, with 12 bases between. This CDR3 has 15 amino acids. Germline CDR1 and CDR2: SEHNR and FQNEAQ (reference sequence). The CDR3: CASSLVIAAAYEQYF. As DNA, the CDR3 is TGTGCCAGCAGCTTAGTAATAGCGGCAGCCTACGAGCAGTACTTC.